This T cell receptor (beta chain) comes out of a study of OX40 agonist ivuxolimab in advanced cancers. Blood samples were obtained at baseline, cycle 4 day 1, and cycle 7 day 1. Generated by immunoSEQ multiplex PCR, the TCRdb table keeps only in-frame clones and is missing some. Of about 46,000 clones listed, about 91% are singletons. The CDR3 contains 14 residues. Germline assignment: CDR1 MNHEY and CDR2 SMNVEV (reference sequence). V shed 6 bases and J shed 2 bases, with 14 bases lying between them. This specimen was CD4+ or CD8+ T cells sorted from blood, taken in a trial of the OX40 agonist ivuxolimab. The receptor's source is an adult with an advanced solid tumor such as melanoma, head and neck, liver or kidney cancer. The V call is TRBV27, the J call TRBJ2-7; tentatively, D is TRBD1 or TRBD2 (5 bases each). For the CDR3, the DNA is TGTGCCAGCAGCACAGGACGGGGTCCCTACGAGCAGTACTTC. Encoded protein: CASSTGRGPYEQYF.